This TCR beta chain was identified during a study of tumor and adjacent non-tumor tissue in lung cancer. Looking at the study overall: Samples averaged about 4.2 million productive TCRbeta reads each.

The library came from three nested PCR rounds adapted from ARM-PCR protocols. TCRdb independently ran MiXCR on the multiplex PCR reads; one entry per CDR3 protein. The sample includes 60,000 to 95,000 distinct CDR3 sequences, under 80% of them seen just once. Trimming took 8 bases from V and 6 from J, leaving 12 bases between them. The V gene's germline CDR1 is MDHEN and CDR2 SYDVKM. The CDR3 consists of 12 residues. No cell sorting was done before RNA was extracted from the tissue. Findings and caveats of the study: Higher tumor TCR diversity was associated with shorter survival. Tumor repertoires had a smaller top 100 clone share than normal lung.

The table lists this clonotype with many counts. Its antigen is unknown. What was sequenced was lung tumor tissue. The sequence came from a woman in her 50s with non-small cell lung cancer. The V gene is TRBV28, the J gene TRBJ2-3; tentatively, D is TRBD2 (6 bases). CDR3 sequence (DNA): TGTGCCAGCTCGGGAGCCAAGGATACGCAGTATTTT. This sequence encodes CASSGAKDTQYF.